This T cell receptor (beta chain) was identified in a study of cytomegalovirus exposure and HLA in healthy donors. Findings and caveats of the study: Per a later analysis, HLA-associated TCR beta chains showed more clonal expansion than other, equally common TCR beta chains.

As for this clone: Antigen: not known.

Primers: 60 Vbeta forward and 13 Jbeta reverse. Using immunoSEQ multiplex PCR, the repertoire was profiled, and TCRdb retains in-frame clones only, with some absent. The sample carries about 140,000 clones, about 80% recorded once. Sequenced: PBMCs. This TCR was recovered from a man aged 40-55 years in good health and CMV-seropositive.

CDR3: CSVDDRDYGYTF. The CDR3 nucleotides are TGCAGCGTTGACGACCGGGACTATGGCTACACCTTC. The rearrangement uses TRBV29-1 and TRBJ1-2; D gene ambiguous. The CDR3 is 12 residues long. Germline CDR1 SQVTM, CDR2 ANQGSEA. V lost 3 bases, J lost 3 bases, and 8 bases lay in between.